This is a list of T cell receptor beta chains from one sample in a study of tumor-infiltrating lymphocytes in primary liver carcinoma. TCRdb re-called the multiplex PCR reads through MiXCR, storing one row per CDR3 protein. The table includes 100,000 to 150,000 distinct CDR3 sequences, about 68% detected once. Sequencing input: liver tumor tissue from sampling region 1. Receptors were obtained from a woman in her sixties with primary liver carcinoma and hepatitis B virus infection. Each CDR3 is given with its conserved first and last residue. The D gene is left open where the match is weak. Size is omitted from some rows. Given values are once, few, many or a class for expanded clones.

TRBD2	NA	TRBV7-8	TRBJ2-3	TGTGCCAGCAGCTTAATGGGCGGGAGATCGGGTACGCAGTATTTT	CASSLMGGRSGTQYF
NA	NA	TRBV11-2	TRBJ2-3	TGTGCCAGCAGCCTTGGGAGTGGCACAGAAACGCAGTATTTT	CASSLGSGTETQYF
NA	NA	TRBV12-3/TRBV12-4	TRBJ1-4	TGTGCCAGCAGTTCGGGGAGATACGTGACAGGCGAAAAACTTTTTTTT	CASSSGRYVTGEKLFF
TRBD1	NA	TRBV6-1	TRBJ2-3	TGTGCCATCAGTGACCTTCAAGCGACAGGGGGGGTTCAAGATACGCAGTATTTT	CAISDLQATGGVQDTQYF
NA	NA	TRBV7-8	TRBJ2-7	TGTGCCAGCAGCTTAGTTTGGGCGGGGTTAGACGAGCAGTACTTC	CASSLVWAGLDEQYF
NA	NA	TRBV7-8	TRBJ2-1	TGTGCCAGCAGCTTAGCTCGACTAGTTCTCAATCAGCAGTTCTTC	CASSLARLVLNQQFF
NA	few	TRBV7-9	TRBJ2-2	TGTGCCAGCAGCTCGAGGGGTGGGACCGGGGAGCTGTTTTTT	CASSSRGGTGELFF
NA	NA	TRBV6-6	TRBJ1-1	TGTGCCAGCAGTCCTGGGGTTTATAGCACTGAAGCTTTCTTT	CASSPGVYSTEAFF
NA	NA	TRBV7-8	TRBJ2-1	TGTGCCAGCAGCTTCCCCGGGTCGGGCAATGAGCACTTCTTC	CASSFPGSGNEHFF
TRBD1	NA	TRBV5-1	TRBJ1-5	TGCGCCAGCAGCTTGGAAGGGGGCGGCAATCAGCCCCAGCATTTT	CASSLEGGGNQPQHF
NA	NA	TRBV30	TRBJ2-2	TGTTCCTGGAGTGGAACAGGAGTGGCCGGGGAGCTGTTTTTT	CSWSGTGVAGELFF
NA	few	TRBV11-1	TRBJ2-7	TGTGCCAGCAGTTTGGTACAAGCCTACAAGCAGTACTTC	CASSLVQAYKQYF
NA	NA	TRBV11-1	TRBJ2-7	TGTGCCAGCAGCTTAGTTTCAGGTTACAATAAGCAGTACTTC	CASSLVSGYNKQYF
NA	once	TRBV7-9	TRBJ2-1	TGTGCCTGCAGCTTAGAAGGAGGGTATTACAATGAGCTGTTCTTC	CACSLEGGYYNELFF
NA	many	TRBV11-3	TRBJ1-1	TGTGCCAGCAGCTTAGGAAGAGGGGGAGATGAAGCTTTCTTT	CASSLGRGGDEAFF
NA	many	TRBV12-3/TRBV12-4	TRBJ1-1	TGTGCCAGCAGTTTACACAGGACCCTCGGGACTGAAGCTTTCTTT	CASSLHRTLGTEAFF
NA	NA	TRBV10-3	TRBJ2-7	TGTGGCAACAGAAAGGACCAAGCCTACGAGCAGTACTTC	CGNRKDQAYEQYF
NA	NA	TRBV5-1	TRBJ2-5	TGCGCCAGCAGCTTGATTGGGCTCGAAGAGACCCAGTACTTC	CASSLIGLEETQYF
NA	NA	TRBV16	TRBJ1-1	TGTGCCAGCAAAAGAGGGGGGAACACTGAAGCTTTCTTT	CASKRGGNTEAFF
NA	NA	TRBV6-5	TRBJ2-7	TGTGTCAGCAGACCGACCCCGGGACGGGGGTCGTACGAGCAGTACTTC	CVSRPTPGRGSYEQYF
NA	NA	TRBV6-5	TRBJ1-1	TGTGACAGCAGTTACCGACGGGCTGAAGAAGCTTTCTTT	CDSSYRRAEEAFF
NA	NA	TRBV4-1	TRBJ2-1	TGCGCTAGCAGCCTCACACAGTGGGCTGGGGTATTCAATGAGCAGTTCTTC	CASSLTQWAGVFNEQFF
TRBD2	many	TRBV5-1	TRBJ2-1	TGCGCCAGCAAAAGCGGGAGGGCCGAGGATGAGCAGTTCTTC	CASKSGRAEDEQFF
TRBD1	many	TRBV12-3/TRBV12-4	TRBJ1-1	TGTGCCAGCAGTACCCTAGGACAGGGGACTGAAGCTTTCTTT	CASSTLGQGTEAFF
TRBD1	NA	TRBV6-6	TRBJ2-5	TGTGCCTGCAGTTACAGGGGAAGCCACCAAGAGACCCAGTACTTC	CACSYRGSHQETQYF
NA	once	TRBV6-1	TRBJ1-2	TGTGCCAGCAGTATTACTCCCTGTACAGGTATAGGAGGCTACACCTTC	CASSITPCTGIGGYTF
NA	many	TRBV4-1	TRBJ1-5	TGCGCCAGCAGCCCCTCGGGAGCCAGGGGAGGTCAGCCCCAGCATTTT	CASSPSGARGGQPQHF
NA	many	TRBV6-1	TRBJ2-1	TGTGCCAGCAGCCTTACCCCCTACAATGAGCAGTTCTTC	CASSLTPYNEQFF
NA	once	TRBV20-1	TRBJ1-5	TGCGGTGCTAGCTTAGTCGGGCAACAGCCCCAGCATTTT	CGASLVGQQPQHF
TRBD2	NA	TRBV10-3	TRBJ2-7	TGTGTCATCAGCATCAAACCGGGACTAGCGGGAAACGAGCAGTACTTC	CVISIKPGLAGNEQYF
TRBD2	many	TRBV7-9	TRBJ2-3	TGTGCCAGCAGCTTAAGACTAGCGGAAACAGATACGCAGTATTTT	CASSLRLAETDTQYF
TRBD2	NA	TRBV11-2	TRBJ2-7	TGTACCAGCACGTATCCAGGGCGGGAGGCAAGGGGGGAGCAGTACTTC	CTSTYPGREARGEQYF
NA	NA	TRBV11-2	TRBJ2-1	TGTGCCAACAGACAGGTTCGGAGGGGAATTGAGAAGTTCTTC	CANRQVRRGIEKFF
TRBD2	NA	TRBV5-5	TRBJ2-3	TGTGCCAGCAGCTTGGGGACTAGCGCAGATACGCAGTATTTT	CASSLGTSADTQYF
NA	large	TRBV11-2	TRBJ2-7	TGTGCCAGCAGCTTAGACCCAGGCCATACGTCCGAGCAGTACTTC	CASSLDPGHTSEQYF
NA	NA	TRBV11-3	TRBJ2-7	TGTGCCAGCAACTTAGATGCCGTTAGGCTGACCTACTTC	CASNLDAVRLTYF
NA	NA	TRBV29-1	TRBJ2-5	TGCAGCGTTGAAGAGTCTGTAAAAGAGACACAGTACTTC	CSVEESVKETQYF
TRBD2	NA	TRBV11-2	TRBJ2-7	TGTGCCAGCAGCTTAGATGCGGGAGATTACAATGAGCAGTACTTC	CASSLDAGDYNEQYF
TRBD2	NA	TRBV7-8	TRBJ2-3	TGTGCCAGCAGCTTAGTAGGTTGGCTAGCGGGAGACAGGGGACACACAGATACGCAGTTTTTT	CASSLVGWLAGDRGHTDTQFF
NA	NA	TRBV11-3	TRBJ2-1	TGTGCCAGCAGCCGGCAGAAAGGGGTGGAGCCGCAGTTCTTC	CASSRQKGVEPQFF
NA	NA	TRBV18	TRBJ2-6	TGTGCCAGCTCACCCGGCATGTCTGGGGCCAACGTCCTGACTTTC	CASSPGMSGANVLTF
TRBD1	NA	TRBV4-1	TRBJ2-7	TGCGCCAGTAGCCATAACCTCTCCGGGACAGGGGAATACGAGCAGTACTTC	CASSHNLSGTGEYEQYF
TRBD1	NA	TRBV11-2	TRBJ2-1	TGTGCCAGCAGCGACCGGGACAGGGGGTGGAATGAGCAGTTCTTC	CASSDRDRGWNEQFF
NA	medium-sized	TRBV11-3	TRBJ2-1	TGTGCCAGCAGCTTATCGGCGGCCTTCCGGAATGAGCAGTTCTTC	CASSLSAAFRNEQFF
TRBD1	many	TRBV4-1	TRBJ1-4	TGCGCCAGCAGACGACAGGGGTTTTGGGATGAAAAACTGTTTTTT	CASRRQGFWDEKLFF
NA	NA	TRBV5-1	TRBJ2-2	TGCGCCAGCAGTTTGGGTCGGACTGGCACCGGGGAGCTGGTTTTT	CASSLGRTGTGELVF
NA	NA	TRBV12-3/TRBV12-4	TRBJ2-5	TGTTCCAGCAGTGGCCAAGCGAGCGGGACCCAGTACTTC	CSSSGQASGTQYF
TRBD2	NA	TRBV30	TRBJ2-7	TGTGCCTGGAGTGTTTCGGTAGCGGGAGCCAACGAGCAGTACTTC	CAWSVSVAGANEQYF
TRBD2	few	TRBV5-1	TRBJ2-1	TGCGCCAGCAGCTACCCCAGAACTAGCGGTAGCAGCTCCTACAATGAGCAGTTCTTC	CASSYPRTSGSSSYNEQFF
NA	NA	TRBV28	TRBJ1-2	TGTGCCAGCAGTACACAGGAGCCCACCTACTATGGCTACACCTTC	CASSTQEPTYYGYTF
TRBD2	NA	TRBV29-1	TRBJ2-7	TGTACCGTGAAGCAGGGACTAGCGGGAGTGTTATACGAGCAGTACTTC	CTVKQGLAGVLYEQYF
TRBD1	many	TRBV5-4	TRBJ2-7	TGTGCCAGCAGCGTGCCGGGACAGGGCCACGAGCAGTACTTC	CASSVPGQGHEQYF
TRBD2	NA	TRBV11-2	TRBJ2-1	TGTGCCAGCAGCTGGACTAGCGGGGCAGAAGAGTTGTTC	CASSWTSGAEELF
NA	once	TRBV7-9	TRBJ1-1	TGTGCCAGCAGCCCGCCTACAGGGCGCGCTTCCTTT	CASSPPTGRASF
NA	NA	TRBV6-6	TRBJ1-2	TGTGCCAGCAGCCACGGAACCCGAGACGGCTATGGCTTCACCTTC	CASSHGTRDGYGFTF
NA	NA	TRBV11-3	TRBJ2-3	TGTGCCCGCAGCCTAACACCCACAGATACGCAGTGTTTT	CARSLTPTDTQCF
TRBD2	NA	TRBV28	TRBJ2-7	TGTGTCAGCCCCACGGGGCTAGCGGGAGACTCCTACGAGCAGTACTTC	CVSPTGLAGDSYEQYF
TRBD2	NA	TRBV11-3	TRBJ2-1	TGTGCCAGCAGCTTAGAGACTAGCGGGGGCGGGGGGGAGCAGTTCTTC	CASSLETSGGGGEQFF
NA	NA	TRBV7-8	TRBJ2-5	TGTGCCAGAAGCTTAGGGTTGGGGGAGACCCAGTACTTC	CARSLGLGETQYF
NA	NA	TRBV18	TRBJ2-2	TGTGCCAGCTCACCACATTCAGGATTCACCGGGGAGCTGTTTTTT	CASSPHSGFTGELFF